Shown below are 24 T cell receptor beta chains from a single sample sequenced in a study of PD-L1 blockade in urothelial cancer. Time point here: pretreatment peripheral blood. Profiling relied on immunoSEQ multiplex PCR, and the TCRdb table lists in-frame clones only, not all of them. The sample shows fewer than 50,000 clones, 60% to 85% of them seen only once. The sample was PBMCs, taken around atezolizumab (anti-PD-L1) treatment. The receptor source for this set is a man between 65 and 79 years old with urothelial cancer.

The J gene is TRBJ1-4, the V gene TRBV25-1; 7 bases align to TRBD1. There are 17 residues in the CDR3. V was clipped by 3 bases and J by 4 bases; unmatched bases: 11. Germline V gene sequence: CDR1 MGHDK, CDR2 SYGVNS. In DNA, the CDR3 is TGTGCCAGCAGTGAGGCGGGCAGGGGGGCGAATAATGAAAAACTGTTTTTT. It encodes CASSEAGRGANNEKLFF.

The rearrangement joins TRBV27 to TRBJ2-2; 7 nucleotides align to TRBD2. Germline V gene sequence: CDR1 MNHEY, CDR2 SMNVEV (reference sequence). The V and J ends lost 6 bases and 1 base, in that order; junction bases with no gene match: 5. This CDR3 contains 15 residues. The CDR3: CASRTGTMNTGELFF. Written as DNA, the CDR3 is TGTGCCAGCAGAACCGGGACTATGAACACCGGGGAGCTGTTTTTT.

This clone is a singleton in its sample. The genes are TRBV28 and TRBJ2-7; D perhaps matches TRBD2 (6 bases). Germline V CDR1 and CDR2: MDHEN, SYDVKM. The germline V and J ends were trimmed by 6 bases and 7 bases, with 19 bases remaining between them. The CDR3 loop spans 14 amino acids. The DNA of the CDR3 is TGTGCCAGCAGGTTCTTTGGGGGTGGGGGGGAGCAGTACTTC. Its protein is CASRFFGGGGEQYF. Full variable domain (outside the CDR3, taken from reference TRBV28 and TRBJ2-7): DVKVTQSSRYLVKRTGEKVFLECVQDMDHENMFWYRQDPGLGLRLIYFSYDVKMKEKGDIPEGYSVSREKKERFSLILESASTNQTSMYLCASRFFGGGGEQYFGPGTRLTVT.

This chain links TRBV5-1 with TRBJ2-6; D is perhaps TRBD2 (5 bases). V dropped 4 bases and J dropped 3 bases, with 11 bases sitting between them. The CDR3 runs to 15 residues. Germline loops: CDR1 SGHRS, CDR2 YFSETQ. CDR3 region: CASSRTAHGANVLTF. CDR3 DNA: TGCGCCAGCAGCCGGACTGCCCATGGGGCCAACGTCCTGACTTTC.

This clone was seen a handful of times. As DNA, the CDR3 is TGTGCCAGCAGTGGGGCGGGTTCCTACAATGAGCAGTTCTTC. Protein product: CASSGAGSYNEQFF. The rearrangement links TRBV6-4 to TRBJ2-1; a weak D match, TRBD2 (5 bases). From germline, CDR1 is MRHNA and CDR2 SNTAGT. This CDR3 spans 14 amino acids. The V gene lost 4 bases and the J gene lost 1 base, with 8 bases spanning the gap.

The chain has TRBV9 and TRBJ1-4, with 8 bases aligning to TRBD1. In germline, CDR1 is SGDLS, CDR2 YYNGEE. CDR3 length: 17 amino acids. V trimming: 1 base; J trimming: 7 bases; junction bases outside the gene matches: 12. The CDR3 is CASSVSSQGASGEKLFF. DNA for the CDR3: TGTGCCAGCAGCGTATCCAGCCAGGGGGCGTCGGGTGAAAAACTGTTTTTT.

The chain employs TRBV19 and TRBJ2-3; D is perhaps TRBD2 (6 bases). Germline V gene sequence: CDR1 LNHDA, CDR2 SQIVND (reference sequence). Trimming pared 3 bases from V and 1 base from J, leaving 11 bases between. The CDR3 spans 15 residues. CDR3 amino acids: CASSIPGAGTDTQYF. CDR3 in DNA: TGTGCCAGTAGTATTCCGGGAGCAGGCACAGATACGCAGTATTTT.

This clone showed up just a few times. The rearrangement joins TRBV4-2 to TRBJ2-1, with 7 bases matching TRBD2. This CDR3 has 15 amino acids. Germline V gene data show CDR1 as LGHNA and CDR2 as YNFKEQ. The V and J ends lost 0 bases and 6 bases, in that order; junction bases with no gene match: 5. The CDR3 spells CASSQDTGGSNEQFF. The CDR3 region has the DNA TGTGCCAGCAGCCAAGATACTGGCGGGAGCAATGAGCAGTTCTTC.

This clone was observed a handful of times. The CDR3 spells CASSESTEGGELFF. The DNA of the CDR3 is TGCGCCAGCAGTGAGTCGACGGAGGGCGGGGAGCTGTTTTTT. V and J are TRBV10-1 and TRBJ2-2; TRBD2 is a possible D gene (6 bases). The CDR3 is 14 residues long. Trimming removed 0 bases from V and 7 bases from J, with 9 bases in between. The germline V gene has CDR1 WNHNN and CDR2 SYGVQD (reference sequence).

On this clone: Germline is not matched at one junction end, which may reflect a read error. The J gene is TRBJ2-7, the V gene TRBV5-6, with D possibly matching TRBD2 (7 bases). The CDR3 runs 11 residues. Germline V gene lookup returns CDR1 SGHDT and CDR2 YYEEEE. CDR3 loop: CASSGGGPRVF. The CDR3 DNA reads TGTGCCAGCAGCGGGGGGGGGCCGCGTGTCTTC.

About this clone: Its ends do not fully match the called genes, so a read error is possible. V usage is TRBV7-7 and J usage is TRBJ1-3, with D possibly matching TRBD1 (6 bases). The CDR3 is made up of 15 amino acids. The V gene's germline CDR1 is SSHAT and CDR2 FNYEAQ (reference sequence). The CDR3 sequence: CASSSLGAQGNTIYF. The DNA of the CDR3 is TGTGCTAGCAGCTCCCTGGGGGCGCAAGGAAACACCATATATTTT.

The CDR3 DNA reads TGCGCCAGCAGCCAAGAGGACACTTTCTACGAGCAGTACTTC. The encoded protein is CASSQEDTFYEQYF. The chain carries TRBV4-1 and TRBJ2-7; D might be TRBD1 (5 bases). CDR3 length: 14 residues. With 0 bases removed from V and 3 bases from J, the gap between germline ends came to 9 bases. CDR1 and CDR2 from the germline V gene are MGHRA and YSYEKL.

A single count supports this clone. This sequence joins TRBV21-1 and TRBJ1-4; the table gives TRBD1 as D, unverified against the DNA. TRBV21-1 is a pseudogene locus. The CDR3 contains 16 residues. CDR3 bases: TGTGCCAGCAGCGCGGGCGCAGGGGGCTCTAATGAAAAACTGTTTTTT. Its protein product is CASSAGAGGSNEKLFF.

V and J are TRBV19 and TRBJ2-1, with D perhaps matching TRBD2 (6 bases). The CDR3 extends over 16 amino acids. The germline V gene encodes CDR1 LNHDA and CDR2 SQIVND (reference sequence). V lost 6 bases and J lost 1, with 16 bases in between. This chain's CDR3 is CASSRGEVTSYNEQFF. CDR3 coding DNA: TGTGCCAGTAGCAGAGGGGAGGTAACTTCCTACAATGAGCAGTTCTTC. The full variable domain, rest sourced from reference TRBV19 and TRBJ2-1, is DGGITQSPKYLFRKEGQNVTLSCEQNLNHDAMYWYRQDPGQGLRLIYYSQIVNDFQKGDIAEGYSVSREKKESFPLTVTSAQKNPTAFYLCASSRGEVTSYNEQFFGPGTRLTVL.

This clone was counted a single time. This chain uses TRBV19 with TRBJ2-1; 9 bases align to TRBD2. The germline gives CDR1 LNHDA, CDR2 SQIVND (reference sequence). CDR3 length: 17 residues. Trimming cost V 1 base and J 1 base; bases outside gene matches: 5. CDR3 loop: CASSIGSLAGSYNEQFF. DNA for the CDR3: TGTGCCAGTAGTATAGGGTCCCTAGCGGGGTCCTACAATGAGCAGTTCTTC. Drawing the rest from reference TRBV19 and TRBJ2-1, the complete variable domain is DGGITQSPKYLFRKEGQNVTLSCEQNLNHDAMYWYRQDPGQGLRLIYYSQIVNDFQKGDIAEGYSVSREKKESFPLTVTSAQKNPTAFYLCASSIGSLAGSYNEQFFGPGTRLTVL.

V usage is TRBV7-2 and J usage is TRBJ2-7; D not certain. Germline V gives CDR1 SGHTA, CDR2 FQGNSA. The ends were cut back, 1 base at V and 5 bases at J, with 18 bases in the middle. CDR3 size: 16 residues. CDR3 protein: CASSLGRSRLWDEQYF. DNA for the CDR3: TGTGCCAGCAGCTTAGGGCGGAGCCGCCTTTGGGACGAGCAGTACTTC.

The CDR3 is CASTLTGGNEKLFF. The CDR3 region has the DNA TGTGCCAGCACCCTGACAGGGGGAAATGAAAAACTGTTTTTT. The chain uses TRBV5-8 and TRBJ1-4; 9 bases match TRBD1. The germline V gene has CDR1 SGHTS and CDR2 YDEGEE. V was clipped by 6 bases and J by 5 bases; unmatched bases: 5. CDR3 size: 14 residues.

J is TRBJ2-7 and V is TRBV29-1; 10 positions match TRBD1. Germline V gene lookup returns CDR1 SQVTM and CDR2 ANQGSEA. The CDR3 length is 13 residues. J lost 7 bases, V lost 1 base, and 4 bases had no gene match. CDR3 sequence: CSVEGDRGGEQYF. CDR3 nucleotide sequence: TGCAGCGTTGAAGGGGACAGGGGAGGTGAGCAGTACTTC.

Worth noting for this clone: At one of its ends the junction is not consistent with the germline gene, which may arise from a read error. This sequence joins TRBV5-1 and TRBJ2-3, with TRBD2 matching over 8 bases. CDR1 and CDR2 from the germline V gene are SGHRS and YFSETQ. The CDR3 runs 16 residues. The CDR3 nucleotides read TGTGCCAGCAGCCTCACTCTAGCGGGCAGCACAGATACGCAGTATTTT. Translating gives CASSLTLAGSTDTQYF.

The chain links TRBV28 to TRBJ1-3; D gene ambiguous. The CDR3 length is 15 residues. Germline V gene lookup returns CDR1 MDHEN and CDR2 SYDVKM. V was cut by 8 bases and J by 0 bases, with 14 bases left in between. CDR3 protein: CASAPGEPSGNTIYF. The CDR3, as DNA: TGTGCCAGCGCACCCGGGGAGCCCTCTGGAAACACCATATATTTT.

The chain employs TRBV5-1 and TRBJ2-7; the match to TRBD2 covers 7 bases. Unmatched junction bases numbered 5, after V lost 1 base and J lost 1 base. Germline CDR1 reads SGHRS; CDR2 reads YFSETQ. The CDR3 consists of 15 residues. This CDR3 is CASSLNAGVSYEQYF. CDR3 coding DNA: TGCGCCAGCAGCTTGAACGCGGGAGTGTCCTACGAGCAGTACTTC.

The rearrangement joins TRBV5-6 to TRBJ1-1; D perhaps matches TRBD1 (5 bases). Germline CDR1 and CDR2: SGHDT and YYEEEE. The CDR3 contains 14 residues. V was cut by 6 bases and J by 0 bases, with 12 bases left in between. CDR3 in DNA: TGTGCCAGCACTCAGGGCTTAATGAACACTGAAGCTTTCTTT. This sequence encodes CASTQGLMNTEAFF.

The chain employs TRBV5-1 and TRBJ2-3; D unresolved. V was pared by 6 bases and J by 1 base, with 12 bases between. Germline-derived CDR1 and CDR2 are SGHRS and YFSETQ. This CDR3 contains 14 residues. CDR3 amino acids: CASILDTGTDTQYF. CDR3 nucleotides: TGCGCCAGCATCCTCGACACTGGCACAGATACGCAGTATTTT. The complete variable domain, with remaining parts taken from reference TRBV5-1 and TRBJ2-3, reads KAGVTQTPRYLIKTRGQQVTLSCSPISGHRSVSWYQQTPGQGLQFLFEYFSETQRNKGNFPGRFSGRQFSNSRSEMNVSTLELGDSALYLCASILDTGTDTQYFGPGTRLTVL.

V usage is TRBV7-8 and J usage is TRBJ2-1; 10 nucleotides agree with TRBD2. CDR1 SGHVS and CDR2 FQNEAQ come from the germline V gene. The CDR3 length is 15 residues. Trimming cost V 5 bases and J 7 bases; bases outside gene matches: 8. CDR3 DNA sequence: TGTGCCAGCAGCCCCCAGACTAGCGGGCTTAATGAGCAGTTCTTC. Residues: CASSPQTSGLNEQFF.